The T cell receptor beta chain under discussion was sequenced for a study of T cell responses to AZD1222 COVID-19 vaccine. Trimming pared 0 bases from V and 3 bases from J, leaving 13 bases between. The CDR3 covers 15 residues. Germline CDR1 is SGDLS and CDR2 is YYNGEE. Using immunoSEQ multiplex PCR, the repertoire was profiled, and TCRdb retains in-frame clones only, with some absent. Here the sample spans 150,000 to 200,000 clones, about 90% being singletons. The material sequenced was peripheral blood, taken on day 0 of AZD1222 vaccination. The TCR sequence derives from an adult in good health. The genes are TRBV9 and TRBJ2-7, with a tentative D call TRBD2 (5 bases). CDR3 amino acids: CASSVALGVHYEQYF. The DNA for the CDR3 is TGTGCCAGCAGCGTAGCATTGGGAGTCCACTACGAGCAGTACTTC.